Below are 3 T cell receptor beta chains sequenced from a single sample in a study of blood T cell repertoires in COVID-19. Here immunoSEQ multiplex PCR was the method, and the copy in TCRdb shows in-frame clones only, minus some. The sample includes tens of thousands of clones, almost 85% of them seen just once. Sample: peripheral blood. The receptors shown here come from a man between 70 and 80 years old with acute or convalescent COVID-19.

This clone was seen repeatedly, ten times or more. The chain carries TRBV7-9 and TRBJ1-6; 9 bases fit TRBD1. Germline V lookup: CDR1 SEHNR, CDR2 FQNEAQ (reference sequence). The CDR3 runs to 15 residues. Trimming at V came to 1 base and at J to 7 bases, leaving 2 bases not matched to a gene. CDR3 nucleotide sequence: TGTGCCAGCAGCTTAGGTGGACAGGGGAATTCACCCCTCCACTTT. This encodes CASSLGGQGNSPLHF.

The rearrangement joins TRBV4-3 to TRBJ1-5; 7 bases map to TRBD1. J was trimmed by 4 bases and V by 0 bases; bases with no gene match: 3. CDR3 length: 15 residues. CDR1 and CDR2 (germline): LGHNA, YSLEER. The CDR3 loop reads CASSQDGGQNQPQHF. The CDR3 region has the DNA TGCGCCAGCAGCCAAGATGGGGGACAGAATCAGCCCCAGCATTTT.

The rearrangement joins TRBV24-1 to TRBJ2-3; TRBD2 might be the D (6 bases). CDR1 is KGHDR and CDR2 is SFDVKD in the germline V gene. The CDR3 runs to 15 residues. V lost 4 bases and J lost 0, with 10 bases in between. The CDR3 DNA sequence: TGTGCCACCAGTGACGCGGGGCCTAGCACAGATACGCAGTATTTT. It codes for CATSDAGPSTDTQYF.